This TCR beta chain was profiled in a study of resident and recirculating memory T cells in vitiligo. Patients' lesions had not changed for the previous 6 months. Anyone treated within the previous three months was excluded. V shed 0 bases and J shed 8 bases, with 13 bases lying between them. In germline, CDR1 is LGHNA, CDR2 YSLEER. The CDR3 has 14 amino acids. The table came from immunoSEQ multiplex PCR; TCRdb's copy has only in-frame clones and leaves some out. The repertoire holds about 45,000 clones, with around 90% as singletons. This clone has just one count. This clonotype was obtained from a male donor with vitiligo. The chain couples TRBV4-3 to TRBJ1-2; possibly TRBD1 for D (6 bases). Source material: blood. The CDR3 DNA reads TGCGCCAGCAGCCAAGATAGGGGGGGCCTCGGCTACACCTTC. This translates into CASSQDRGGLGYTF.